The present TCR beta chain was sequenced within a study of blood T cell repertoires in COVID-19. Study-wide context: T cells, B-cell-depleted T cells, or PBMCs provided the cDNA or gDNA that served as material.

TCRdb's copy holds only in-frame clones and misses some; the assay was immunoSEQ multiplex PCR. The sample yields about 100,000 clones, around four fifths seen once. V lost 5 bases and J 5 bases, leaving 10 bases between the germline ends. The CDR3 is 14 residues long. CDR1 KGHSH and CDR2 LQKENI come from the germline V gene. The receptor was isolated from a woman between 65 and 79 years old with acute or convalescent COVID-19. Sequencing was done on a sample of peripheral blood. J is TRBJ1-6 and V is TRBV18; a weak D match, TRBD1 (5 bases). The CDR3 region is CASSSTVDNSPLHF. CDR3 coding DNA: TGTGCCAGCTCATCGACAGTAGATAATTCACCCCTCCACTTT.